Listed below are T cell receptor beta chains from one sample, sequenced in a study of shared clonotypes between healthy human individuals. The table came from immunoSEQ multiplex PCR; TCRdb's copy has only in-frame clones and leaves some out. The repertoire consists of 2 million to 3 million clones, with 90% to 95% occurring once and the leading ten covering 0.36%. Sequenced: naive CD4+ T cells from PBMCs. These receptors were taken from a man aged 18 to 35 in good health. Some clones in this sample may be carry-over from other donors' samples. CDR3s include the opening cysteine and the closing phenylalanine or tryptophan. Each record gives: J gene, CDR3 length, V gene, clone size, CDR3 protein. Clone size is given for some rows only: seen once, a few or many times, or a class if the clone is expanded.

TRBJ2-1	14	TRBV6-5	.	CASSYYDQYNEQFF
TRBJ1-1	13	TRBV5-1	once	CASSHGLNTEAFF
TRBJ2-3	18	TRBV6-4	.	CASSEGGSAGGRTDTQYF
TRBJ2-6	15	TRBV5-1	.	CASSGDRPLANVLTF
TRBJ2-4	14	TRBV7-9	.	CASSLGPAPNIQYF
TRBJ1-2	13	TRBV6-1	.	CASSEVGVYGYTF
TRBJ2-3	19	TRBV11-2	.	CASSLGLGLAGDEEDTQYF
TRBJ1-1	12	TRBV6-5	.	CASRSDSKRAFF
TRBJ2-2	16	TRBV5-1	.	CASSQRVNANTGELFF
TRBJ1-1	15	TRBV9	.	CASAPRLGTEAGAFF
TRBJ2-3	14	TRBV19	.	CASSMGNRADTQYF
TRBJ2-1	14	TRBV7-2	.	CASSFVSMRNEQFF
TRBJ2-3	15	TRBV5-4	.	CASSLVSGQGAKQYF
TRBJ2-1	16	TRBV9	.	CASSGLQGGLANEQFF
TRBJ2-7	13	TRBV19	.	CASRSGQSYEQYF
TRBJ2-1	16	TRBV9	.	CASSVSGQGSGHEQFF
TRBJ2-6	17	TRBV6-4	.	CASSSGAVGSGANVLTF
TRBJ2-1	17	TRBV27	.	CASSFTVGLAKDNEQFF
TRBJ2-1	20	TRBV7-3	.	CASSVTPGLAGGSSYNEQFF
TRBJ2-7	14	TRBV5-1	.	CASTLFSGTYEQYF
TRBJ1-1	14	TRBV29-1	once	CSVEVSHGSSAAFF
TRBJ1-4	13	TRBV27	.	CASPPPANEKLFF
TRBJ1-2	13	TRBV11-1	few	CASSRDRNYGYTF
TRBJ2-2	18	TRBV27	.	CASSFALRPDSGTGELFF
TRBJ2-1	12	TRBV28	.	CASSFSTEKQFF
TRBJ2-1	15	TRBV5-4	.	CASSLTGGASNEQFF
TRBJ1-2	11	TRBV20-1	.	CSARGQIGYTF
TRBJ1-4	15	TRBV5-1	.	CASSDPQGFGEKLFF
TRBJ2-2	15	TRBV10-3	.	CAISEQDPNTGELFF
TRBJ2-2	14	TRBV6-4	.	CASSVSINTGELFF
TRBJ2-3	14	TRBV19	.	CASSRGEPGWSQYF
TRBJ2-5	13	TRBV6-5	.	CASSYRVGETQYF
TRBJ2-4	12	TRBV28	.	CASSLASQVQYF
TRBJ2-7	13	TRBV5-1	.	CASSLDPGRPPTF
TRBJ2-1	16	TRBV25-1	.	CASSVLLAGGDNEQFF
TRBJ1-2	13	TRBV6-5	few	CASSYEGYAGYTF
TRBJ2-7	14	TRBV9	.	CASSVQGMSYEQYF
TRBJ2-7	14	TRBV18	.	CASSPLPGAYEQYF
TRBJ1-5	16	TRBV10-3	.	CAISERGSWSNQPQHF
TRBJ2-5	14	TRBV19	.	CATEGQGESETQYF
TRBJ1-2	14	TRBV2	.	CASSGDRTHYGYTF
TRBJ2-5	11	TRBV19	few	CASSISETQYF
TRBJ2-2	14	TRBV29-1	.	CSVEGQANTGELFF
TRBJ1-2	20	TRBV30	.	CAWSADRGLPPSLLNYGYTF
TRBJ2-2	17	TRBV28	.	CASSFSVIRGSSGELFF
TRBJ2-7	15	TRBV6-1	.	CASSDTGTAPYEQYF
TRBJ1-1	14	TRBV7-2	.	CASSLLGGNTEAFF
TRBJ1-3	14	TRBV7-2	.	CASSFTGSGNTIYF
TRBJ2-5	15	TRBV18	.	CASSPGTGGSQTQYF
TRBJ2-1	15	TRBV7-9	.	CASRELAGGLYEQFF
TRBJ1-1	11	TRBV28	.	CASSYRLEAFF
TRBJ1-2	15	TRBV23-1	.	CASSPNRGKGYGYTF
TRBJ2-5	12	TRBV14	.	CASSQARETQYF
TRBJ2-1	15	TRBV7-2	.	CASHLGDYNYNEQFF
TRBJ1-5	20	TRBV28	once	CASSLYVGGWDLENGQPQHF
TRBJ2-7	14	TRBV6-5	.	CASSYLRQPYEQYF